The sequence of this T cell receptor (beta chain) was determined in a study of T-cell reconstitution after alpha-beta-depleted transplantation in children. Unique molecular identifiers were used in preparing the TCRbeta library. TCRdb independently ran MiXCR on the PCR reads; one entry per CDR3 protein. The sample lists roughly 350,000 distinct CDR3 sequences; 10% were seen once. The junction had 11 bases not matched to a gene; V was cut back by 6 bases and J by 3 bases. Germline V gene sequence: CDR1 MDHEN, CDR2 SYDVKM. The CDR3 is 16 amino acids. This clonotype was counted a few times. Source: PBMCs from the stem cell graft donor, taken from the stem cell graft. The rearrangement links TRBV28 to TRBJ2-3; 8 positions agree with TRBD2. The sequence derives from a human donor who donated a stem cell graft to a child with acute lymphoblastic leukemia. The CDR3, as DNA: TGTGCCAGCAGCTCAAGATTGACTAGCGCGACAGATACGCAGTATTTT. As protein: CASSSRLTSATDTQYF. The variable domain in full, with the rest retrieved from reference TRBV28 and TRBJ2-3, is DVKVTQSSRYLVKRTGEKVFLECVQDMDHENMFWYRQDPGLGLRLIYFSYDVKMKEKGDIPEGYSVSREKKERFSLILESASTNQTSMYLCASSSRLTSATDTQYFGPGTRLTVL.